This TCR beta chain was captured in a study of metastatic and nonmetastatic thyroid tumors. For the study at large: Repertoire comparisons spanned blood and tumor or nodule tissue from malignant and benign thyroid patients.

This clone appeared a few times. The antigen remains undetermined. This may be a read error: a much more frequent sequence differs by one nucleotide. Trimming left V 5 bases short and J 7 bases short, with 26 bases between. The CDR3 sequence is 16 residues long. The germline V gene encodes CDR1 SQVTM and CDR2 ANQGSEA. General observations from the study: In both blood and tumor samples, TCR beta diversity was reported significantly higher for malignant than benign nodules.

The authors' processing: Between-group CDR3 differences, defined by clinicopathological status, yielded a distant-metastasis classifier for papillary thyroid cancer. TCRdb re-clonotyped the PCR reads through MiXCR. These V and J calls are TCRdb output, not the study's own analysis. The repertoire has roughly 32,000 clones, 7% to 8% of them found once; the top ten carry 43%. Nobody among the patients had been given any treatment before thyroid surgery. The genes are TRBV29-1 and TRBJ1-2; D is possibly TRBD1 (5 bases). The receptor was derived from a female donor with papillary thyroid cancer or a benign thyroid nodule (not recorded which). Some clones in this sample may be carry-over from other donors' samples. Sequences were obtained from blood. The CDR3 coding sequence is TGCAGCGTTACTCCGGGACTCCACCGTGGGAACCCTGGCTACACCTTC. Residues: CSVTPGLHRGNPGYTF.